The 14 T cell receptor beta chains below all came from one sample that was sequenced in a study of cytomegalovirus exposure and HLA in healthy donors (dated by TCRdb to about 2017). The library relied on the immunoSEQ multiplex PCR assay. For the multiplex PCR, a mixture combining 60 forward primers for TCR Vbeta segments and 13 reverse primers for TCR Jbeta segments was used. In TCRdb, the immuneACCESS table is reduced to in-frame sequences with V and J assigned. These tables do not hold every clone; where another copy was compared, an unresolved V gene accounts for under half, and the others remain unexplained. The sample table shows some 130,000 clones, and 80% are seen once. 3% to 3.5% of the sample is held by the ten biggest clonotypes. The source material was PBMCs. The receptors stem from a male donor in good health and CMV-seronegative.

The chain recombines TRBV2 with TRBJ2-3; 8 bases map to TRBD1. CDR1 is SNHLY and CDR2 is FYNNEI in the germline V gene. The J segment lost 0 bases and the V segment lost 6 bases, leaving 5 bases of the junction unmatched. The CDR3 runs 15 residues. The CDR3 DNA sequence: TGTGCCAGCAGGGGCCGGACAGGGAGCACAGATACGCAGTATTTT. This codes for CASRGRTGSTDTQYF.

For the CDR3, the DNA is TGCAGCGTTGAAGTCAACAGGGTATTTCAGCCCCAGCATTTT. The encoded protein is CSVEVNRVFQPQHF. The chain employs TRBV29-1 and TRBJ1-5, with D perhaps TRBD1 (6 bases). Between the trimmed V and J ends, which lost 1 base and 6 bases, there was a span of 13 bases. This CDR3 comprises 14 residues. The germline V gene encodes CDR1 SQVTM and CDR2 ANQGSEA.

The rearrangement links TRBV19 to TRBJ2-2; 8 bases are a match to TRBD1. From germline, CDR1 is LNHDA and CDR2 SQIVND (reference sequence). V lost 4 bases, J lost 3 bases, and 10 bases stayed unmatched. The CDR3 contains 17 residues. The CDR3 DNA sequence: TGTGCCAGTAGTACCCGGACAGGGAGAATAGACACCGGGGAGCTGTTTTTT. Amino acids: CASSTRTGRIDTGELFF.

DNA of the CDR3: TGTGCCAGCAGCTTCCCGGACAGGTTCAACTATGGCTACACCTTC. This sequence encodes CASSFPDRFNYGYTF. The chain carries TRBV7-9 and TRBJ1-2, with 7 bases aligning to TRBD1. This CDR3 region has 15 residues. The V and J ends lost 3 bases and 2 bases, in that order; junction bases with no gene match: 6. Germline V gene data show CDR1 as SEHNR and CDR2 as FQNEAQ (reference sequence).

This clone is a singleton in its sample. CDR3 sequence (DNA): TGTGCCAGCAGCGGGACAGGGGTTAACAATGAGCAGTTCTTC. This sequence encodes CASSGTGVNNEQFF. J is TRBJ2-1 and V is TRBV7-9; TRBD1 aligns across 10 bases. The CDR3 is made up of 14 amino acids. Germline-derived CDR1 and CDR2 are SEHNR and FQNEAQ (reference sequence). V lost 5 bases and J lost 5; bases outside the gene matches: 3.

The chain combines TRBV4-1 with TRBJ2-1, with D perhaps TRBD1 (5 bases). Trimming stripped 4 bases from V and 3 bases from J, with 16 bases between. Germline-derived CDR1 and CDR2 are MGHRA and YSYEKL. The CDR3 runs to 16 residues. The CDR3 DNA follows: TGCGCCAGCAGCCCCTTGGCGTCGGACATCTACAATGAGCAGTTCTTC. Protein product: CASSPLASDIYNEQFF.

This clone came up once. The rearrangement joins TRBV10-2 to TRBJ2-7; D gene ambiguous. CDR3 size: 14 residues. Germline V CDR1 and CDR2: WSHSY, SAAADI. The V and J ends lost 0 bases and 0 bases respectively, with 6 bases between them. CDR3 residues: CASSESRFSYEQYF. In DNA form, the CDR3 reads TGCGCCAGCAGTGAGTCGAGGTTCTCCTACGAGCAGTACTTC.

This clone has only one observation. V and J are TRBV11-2 and TRBJ2-2; 7 bases are shared with TRBD2. Trimming cost V 1 base and J 4 bases; bases outside gene matches: 3. This CDR3 is 15 amino acids long. The germline CDR1 and CDR2 sequences are SGHAT and FQNNGV. The CDR3: CASSLGLAATGELFF. The DNA for the CDR3 is TGTGCCAGCAGCTTAGGACTAGCCGCCACCGGGGAGCTGTTTTTT.

The gene calls are TRBV7-9 and TRBJ1-2; 8 bases are shared with TRBD1. CDR3 size: 14 residues. V dropped 2 bases and J dropped 7; count of bases not matched to a gene: 6. Germline V gene data show CDR1 as SEHNR and CDR2 as FQNEAQ (reference sequence). The CDR3 here is CASSLQGAVAGYTF. The DNA for the CDR3 is TGTGCCAGCAGCTTACAGGGGGCAGTCGCTGGCTACACCTTC.

The rearrangement links TRBV10-3 to TRBJ2-5; TRBD2 aligns across 9 bases. The closer fit of TRBJ2-7 to the DNA end suggests the J call may be wrong. The germline V gene has CDR1 ENHRY and CDR2 SYGVKD. This CDR3 region has 14 residues. CDR3 in amino acids: CAIRSSGSAHEQYF. CDR3 coding DNA: TGTGCCATCAGGAGTAGCGGGAGCGCCCACGAGCAGTACTTC.

CDR3 sequence: CASRPPGLAGGGYNEQFF. Written as DNA, the CDR3 is TGTGCCAGCAGGCCCCCGGGACTAGCGGGAGGAGGGTACAATGAGCAGTTCTTC. V usage is TRBV6-4 and J usage is TRBJ2-1; 15 positions agree with TRBD2. CDR1 and CDR2 from the germline V gene are MRHNA and SNTAGT. Germline trimming cut 6 bases from V and 4 bases from J; bases unmatched to any gene: 10. This CDR3 region has 18 residues.

This clone was observed a handful of times. V and J are TRBV7-9 and TRBJ2-3; TRBD2 agrees at 14 bases. The CDR3 length is 18 residues. CDR1 SEHNR and CDR2 FQNEAQ come from the germline V gene (reference sequence). V trimming: 4 bases; J trimming: 5 bases; junction bases outside the gene matches: 11. The DNA for the CDR3 is TGTGCCAGCAGCTCGCGGCGACTAGCGGGAGGGTTCATAGATACGCAGTATTTT. Protein sequence: CASSSRRLAGGFIDTQYF.

The V call is TRBV5-4, the J call TRBJ2-3, with 9 bases that match TRBD2. CDR1 and CDR2 (germline): SGHNT, YYREEE (reference sequence). The trim removed 6 bases at V and 3 bases at J, leaving 14 bases unmatched. The CDR3 consists of 17 residues. CDR3: CASTQGGGRVWTDTQYF. The CDR3 bases are TGTGCCAGCACCCAAGGGGGCGGGAGGGTTTGGACAGATACGCAGTATTTT.

The chain recombines TRBV6-5 with TRBJ2-3, with 7 bases identical to TRBD2. Germline lookup yields CDR1 MNHEY and CDR2 SVGAGI. The V segment lost 5 bases and the J segment 5 bases; nucleotides outside the gene matches: 4. The CDR3 runs to 13 residues. Here the CDR3 DNA reads TGTGCCAGCAGTCGACCGGGGGGAGATACGCAGTATTTT. This gives the protein CASSRPGGDTQYF.